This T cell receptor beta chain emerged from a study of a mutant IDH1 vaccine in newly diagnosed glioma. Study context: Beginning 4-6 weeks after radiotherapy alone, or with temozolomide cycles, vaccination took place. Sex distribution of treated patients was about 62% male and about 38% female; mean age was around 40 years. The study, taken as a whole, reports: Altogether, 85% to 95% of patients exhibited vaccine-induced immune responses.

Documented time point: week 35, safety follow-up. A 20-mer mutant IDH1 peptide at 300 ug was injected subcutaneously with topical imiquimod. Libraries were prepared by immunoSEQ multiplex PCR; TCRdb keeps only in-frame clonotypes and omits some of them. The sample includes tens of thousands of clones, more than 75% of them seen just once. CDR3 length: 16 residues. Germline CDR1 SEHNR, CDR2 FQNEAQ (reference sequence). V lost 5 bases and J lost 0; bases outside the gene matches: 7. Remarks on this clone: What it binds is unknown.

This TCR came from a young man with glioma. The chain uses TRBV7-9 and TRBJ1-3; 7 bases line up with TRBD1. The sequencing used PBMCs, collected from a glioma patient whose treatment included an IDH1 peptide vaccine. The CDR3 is CASSDRASSSGNTIYF. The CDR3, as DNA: TGTGCCAGCAGCGACAGGGCTTCTTCCTCTGGAAACACCATATATTTT.